What follows are 25 T cell receptor beta chains derived from one specimen sequenced in a study of blood T cells in healthy people across ages. A sample-barcoded 5' primer and a J-beta primer mix were used in a second PCR of roughly 7 to 11 cycles. TCRdb independently ran MiXCR on the 5' RACE reads; one entry per CDR3 protein. The sample has 600,000 to 850,000 distinct CDR3 sequences, roughly 43% seen once. Input material: blood. The receptors stem from a woman aged 60 to 75 in good health.

The sample holds one count of this clonotype. CDR3 in amino acids: CSINGATTDTQYF. CDR3 DNA sequence: TGCAGCATCAACGGAGCGACCACAGATACGCAGTATTTT. This rearrangement joins TRBV29-1 to TRBJ2-3; D unclear. The V end lost 8 bases, the J end lost 2 bases, and 14 bases lay between the germline ends. CDR1 and CDR2 (germline): SQVTM, ANQGSEA. The CDR3 length is 13 residues.

V gene TRBV7-2 combines with J gene TRBJ2-7; 7 bases match TRBD1. V shed 4 bases and J 7 bases; nucleotides not matched to a gene: 10. This CDR3 has 14 amino acids. Germline lookup yields CDR1 SGHTA and CDR2 FQGNSA. CDR3 sequence: CASSWGRTGDEQYF. Written as DNA, the CDR3 is TGTGCCAGCAGCTGGGGGCGAACAGGGGATGAGCAGTACTTC.

CDR3 coding DNA: TGTGCCAGCAGCCTGACTACTAACACCGGGGAGCTGTTTTTT. This encodes CASSLTTNTGELFF. This chain uses TRBV3-1 with TRBJ2-2; D may be TRBD2 (5 bases). The CDR3 length is 14 residues. V lost 4 bases to trimming and J lost 2 bases, with 8 bases between them. CDR1 LGHDT and CDR2 YNNKEL come from the germline V gene (reference sequence).

This chain links TRBV20-1 with TRBJ1-1; D ambiguous. Germline V CDR1 and CDR2: DFQATT, SNEGSKA (reference sequence). Trimming removed 1 base from V and 7 bases from J, with 13 bases in between. The CDR3 is 13 amino acids. CDR3 nucleotides: TGCAGTGCTAGAGGGGGAGCCCCCAGTGAAGCTTTCTTT. Its protein is CSARGGAPSEAFF.

This clonotype has a handful of counts. J is TRBJ2-3 and V is TRBV24-1; D is perhaps TRBD1 (6 bases). V shed 3 bases and J shed 4 bases, with 10 bases lying between them. The CDR3 covers 14 residues. The germline gives CDR1 KGHDR, CDR2 SFDVKD. The CDR3 region has the DNA TGTGCCACCAGTGATACTAGACAGGCAGATACGCAGTATTTT. Its protein product is CATSDTRQADTQYF.

This clonotype was recorded a few times. The chain combines TRBV5-1 with TRBJ1-1, with D perhaps matching TRBD1 (6 bases). Between the trimmed V and J ends, which lost 2 bases and 5 bases, there was a span of 13 bases. The CDR3 runs 14 residues. Per germline, CDR1 SGHRS and CDR2 YFSETQ. As DNA, the CDR3 is TGCGCCAGCAGCTTCACAGGGCAGGGGACTGAAGCTTTCTTT. It specifies CASSFTGQGTEAFF.

This clonotype was recorded a few times. The chain carries TRBV5-1 and TRBJ2-7, with a possible D match to TRBD1 (5 bases). The V gene's germline CDR1 is SGHRS and CDR2 YFSETQ. Trimming cost V 0 bases and J 0 bases, with 10 bases left between them. The CDR3 contains 15 residues. This chain's CDR3 is CASSLGQLHSYEQYF. CDR3 in DNA: TGCGCCAGCAGCTTGGGACAGCTGCACTCCTACGAGCAGTACTTC.

CDR3 DNA sequence: TGCAGTGCCCCCACGACAGGGAGAACAGATACGCAGTATTTT. Translating gives CSAPTTGRTDTQYF. This chain links TRBV20-1 with TRBJ2-3, with 7 bases aligning to TRBD1. The junction had 9 bases not matched to a gene; V was cut back by 6 bases and J by 3 bases. The CDR3 loop spans 14 amino acids. Germline V gives CDR1 DFQATT, CDR2 SNEGSKA (reference sequence).

V gene TRBV12-3 or TRBV12-4 combines with J gene TRBJ2-5, with D perhaps TRBD1 (5 bases). Trimming removed 2 bases at V and 2 bases at J, with 9 bases between. This CDR3 has 14 amino acids. The DNA of the CDR3 is TGTGCCAGCAGTTTACGTCGACAGCAAGAGACCCAGTACTTC. It translates to CASSLRRQQETQYF.

This clonotype turned up a few times. The gene calls are TRBV10-3 and TRBJ1-1; D unclear. The CDR3 has 13 amino acids. The germline CDR1 and CDR2 sequences are ENHRY and SYGVKD. The V and J ends lost 2 bases and 0 bases respectively, with 4 bases between them. The CDR3: CAISERVNTEAFF. DNA for the CDR3: TGTGCCATCAGTGAGAGGGTGAACACTGAAGCTTTCTTT.

This clonotype was seen a few times. This chain links TRBV7-2 with TRBJ1-2; D unclear. The CDR3 contains 16 residues. Trimming took 1 base from V and 0 from J, leaving 12 bases between them. Per the germline V gene, CDR1 is SGHTA and CDR2 is FQGNSA. DNA for the CDR3: TGTGCCAGCAGCTTAGGAGGCACAGCTTCTAACTATGGCTACACCTTC. Translation gives CASSLGGTASNYGYTF. Full variable domain (missing parts from reference TRBV7-2 and TRBJ1-2): GAGVSQSPSNKVTEKGKDVELRCDPISGHTALYWYRQSLGQGLEFLIYFQGNSAPDKSGLPSDRFSAERTGGSVSTLTIQRTQQEDSAVYLCASSLGGTASNYGYTFGSGTRLTVV.

Comments on this clonotype: This clone may be a read error of a much larger clone one base away. CDR3 region: CASSLTSDTDTRYF. Here the CDR3 DNA reads TGTGCCAGCAGTCTGACTAGCGACACAGATACGCGGTATTTT. This rearrangement joins TRBV6-6 to TRBJ2-3; 8 bases line up with TRBD2. This CDR3 has 14 amino acids. Germline loops: CDR1 MNHNY, CDR2 SVGAGI (reference sequence).

This clonotype came up a few times. V usage is TRBV7-6 and J usage is TRBJ2-5, with TRBD2 matching 8 bases. Losses at the gene ends were 5 bases for V and 5 bases for J; bases not matched to a gene: 13. Germline V lookup: CDR1 SGHVS, CDR2 FNYEAQ. CDR3 length: 16 residues. The DNA for the CDR3 is TGTGCCAGCAGCATAGGTCCCGGGGGGGCCTCGGAGACCCAGTACTTC. It yields the protein CASSIGPGGASETQYF.

The CDR3 DNA follows: TGTGCCAGCAGCCGGACAGCCTACAATGAGCAGTTCTTC. It is translated as CASSRTAYNEQFF. The J gene is TRBJ2-1, the V gene TRBV7-2, with D possibly TRBD1 on 6 matching bases. CDR3 length: 13 amino acids. V lost 5 bases and J lost 2, with 7 bases in between. The germline CDR1 and CDR2 sequences are SGHTA and FQGNSA.

In this sample, this clonotype turned up once. This could be a read error, since a much larger clone is one nucleotide away. The gene calls are TRBV5-1 and TRBJ2-4; maybe TRBD1 (5 bases). The J call may be incorrect, as the DNA end agrees better with TRBJ2-7. This CDR3 has 17 residues. Germline V lookup: CDR1 SGHRS, CDR2 YFSETQ. Here the CDR3 reads CASSLSRRQGITYEQYF. As DNA, the CDR3 is TGCGCCAGCAGCTTGTCGAGGCGGCAGGGAATAACCTACGAGCAGTACTTC.

The chain carries TRBV20-1 and TRBJ1-4; 9 nucleotides align to TRBD1. The CDR3 is 15 residues long. The V and J ends lost 2 bases and 5 bases, in that order; junction bases with no gene match: 6. Germline assignment: CDR1 DFQATT and CDR2 SNEGSKA (reference sequence). The CDR3 coding sequence is TGCAGTGCTAGAATGGCCGGGACAGGGAATGAAAAACTGTTTTTT. Its translation: CSARMAGTGNEKLFF.

The chain is built from TRBV7-2 and TRBJ2-5; 14 positions agree with TRBD2. The J call may be incorrect, as the DNA end agrees better with TRBJ2-7. This CDR3 comprises 16 residues. The V gene's germline CDR1 is SGHTA and CDR2 FQGNSA. The CDR3 reads CASSHRGTSGSYEQYF. In nucleotides, the CDR3 is TGTGCCAGCAGCCACCGCGGGACTAGCGGGAGTTACGAGCAGTACTTC.

This clonotype was observed many times. The chain combines TRBV4-3 with TRBJ2-7; D may be TRBD1 or TRBD2 (5 bases each). From germline, CDR1 is LGHNA and CDR2 YSLEER. The germline V and J ends were trimmed by 0 bases and 6 bases, with 9 bases remaining between them. There are 13 residues in the CDR3. This CDR3 is CASSQDSGTEQYF. The CDR3 nucleotides read TGCGCCAGCAGCCAAGATTCGGGGACCGAGCAGTACTTC.

This clonotype was observed a single time. The chain uses TRBV5-1 and TRBJ2-5; D possibly uses TRBD1 or TRBD2 (6 bases each). Trimming pared 3 bases from V and 0 bases from J, leaving 12 bases between. From germline, CDR1 is SGHRS and CDR2 YFSETQ. The CDR3 totals 15 residues. CDR3 sequence reads: CASSSIGGNQETQYF. The CDR3 nucleotides read TGCGCCAGCAGCTCCATAGGGGGGAACCAAGAGACCCAGTACTTC. Together with reference TRBV5-1 and TRBJ2-5, the CDR3 gives the full variable domain: KAGVTQTPRYLIKTRGQQVTLSCSPISGHRSVSWYQQTPGQGLQFLFEYFSETQRNKGNFPGRFSGRQFSNSRSEMNVSTLELGDSALYLCASSSIGGNQETQYFGPGTRLLVL.

This clonotype was detected ten times or more. This chain connects TRBV29-1 to TRBJ2-7, with D possibly being TRBD2 (5 bases). This CDR3 region has 14 residues. Germline lookup yields CDR1 SQVTM and CDR2 ANQGSEA. V was pared by 4 bases and J by 5 bases, with 18 bases between. Written as DNA, the CDR3 is TGCAGCGTTGTAATGGCGGGCAGGCTAAACGAGCAGTACTTC. It yields the protein CSVVMAGRLNEQYF.

The rearrangement links TRBV7-2 to TRBJ2-1, with a weak D call TRBD2 (5 bases). Between the trimmed V and J ends, which lost 6 bases and 9 bases, there was a span of 12 bases. The CDR3 is 12 residues long. Germline loops: CDR1 SGHTA, CDR2 FQGNSA. The chain's CDR3 is CASSLTTLEQFF. The CDR3 region has the DNA TGTGCCAGCAGTCTGACTACGCTTGAGCAGTTCTTC. The full variable domain, rest sourced from reference TRBV7-2 and TRBJ2-1, is GAGVSQSPSNKVTEKGKDVELRCDPISGHTALYWYRQSLGQGLEFLIYFQGNSAPDKSGLPSDRFSAERTGGSVSTLTIQRTQQEDSAVYLCASSLTTLEQFFGPGTRLTVL.

A note on this clonotype: Compared with germline, one end of the junction differs, possibly owing to a read error. V is TRBV7-7 and J is TRBJ2-5, with 12 nucleotides matching TRBD2. From germline, CDR1 is SSHAT and CDR2 FNYEAQ (reference sequence). This CDR3 spans 16 amino acids. CDR3 sequence (DNA): TGTGCTAGCAGCCAACTAACTAGCGGGAGGTCAGAGACCCAGTACTTC. This encodes CASSQLTSGRSETQYF.

This clonotype turned up a few times. This chain uses TRBV9 with TRBJ2-1, with 9 bases lining up with TRBD2. The CDR3 runs 16 residues. With 3 bases clipped from V and 4 bases from J, the junction kept 8 bases outside the gene matches. Germline-derived CDR1 and CDR2 are SGDLS and YYNGEE. This chain's CDR3 is CASSDPGSGGYNEQFF. DNA of the CDR3: TGTGCCAGCAGCGACCCGGGGAGCGGGGGGTACAATGAGCAGTTCTTC.

This clonotype occurred a few times. V and J are TRBV6-6 and TRBJ2-2; TRBD2 agrees at 8 bases. This CDR3 is 15 amino acids long. V was pared by 6 bases and J by 6 bases, with 9 bases of the junction left unmatched. Germline values: CDR1 MNHNY, CDR2 SVGAGI (reference sequence). The CDR3 DNA sequence: TGTGCCAGCAGGGATAGCGGGAAGGGACCCGGGGAGCTGTTTTTT. It codes for CASRDSGKGPGELFF.

This chain joins TRBV29-1 and TRBJ2-1; tentatively, D is TRBD1 or TRBD2 (5 bases each). Germline values: CDR1 SQVTM, CDR2 ANQGSEA. This CDR3 comprises 15 residues. V was pared by 4 bases and J by 0 bases, with 13 bases between. This chain's CDR3 is CSVGSWGRSYNEQFF. The CDR3 DNA reads TGCAGCGTTGGCTCGTGGGGACGCTCCTACAATGAGCAGTTCTTC.